The rows below give T cell receptor beta chains drawn from one sample of a study of beta chain features in type 1 diabetes. Profiled with immunoSEQ multiplex PCR; TCRdb holds only in-frame clones, not every one. The table lists 300,000 or so clones, around 9.3% of them singletons. Sequenced: central memory CD4+ T cells from blood. These TCRs come from a man aged 30 to 39 with type 1 diabetes. Each CDR3 is given with its conserved first and last residue. The order of the fields is clone size, D gene, J gene, V gene, CDR3 DNA, CDR3 protein. A D gene is named only where the DNA matches it firmly. Expanded clones are given a class, and other clones once, few, many or no size at all.

. | . | TRBJ2-7 | TRBV4-1 | TGCGCCAGCAGCCAAGCATTGCCAGGGGTTTCCTACGAGCAGTACTTC | CASSQALPGVSYEQYF
few | TRBD1 | TRBJ1-5 | TRBV27 | TGTGCCAGCGGAGGACAGGGCAATCAGCCCCAGCATTTT | CASGGQGNQPQHF
. | TRBD1 | TRBJ2-7 | TRBV5-1 | TGCGCCAGCAGGCAACAGGGGAACTCCTACGAGCAGTACTTC | CASRQQGNSYEQYF
. | . | TRBJ2-2 | TRBV7-9 | TGTGCCAGCAGCTTAGTGGTCTACCATACCGGGGAGCTGTTTTTT | CASSLVVYHTGELFF
. | . | TRBJ2-7 | TRBV7-2 | TGTGCCAGCAGCCCTCGTGAGGGGTTTAAATACGAGCAGTACTTC | CASSPREGFKYEQYF
. | . | TRBJ2-7 | TRBV6-5 | TGTGCCAGCAGTTGGACAGCGTACGAGCAGTACTTC | CASSWTAYEQYF
. | . | TRBJ2-7 | TRBV5-1 | TGCGCCAGCAGCTTCCTTTTTGGGGGGACCTACGAGCAGTACTTC | CASSFLFGGTYEQYF
few | TRBD1 | TRBJ2-2 | TRBV29-1 | TGCAGCGTTGCGAAGCCTCCCGGGACAGGGAGAGAGAACACCGGGGAGCTGTTTTTT | CSVAKPPGTGRENTGELFF
. | TRBD1 | TRBJ1-3 | TRBV2 | TGTGCCAGCAGTGAAGGGACAGGGATTGGAAACACCATATATTTT | CASSEGTGIGNTIYF
. | TRBD1 | TRBJ2-7 | TRBV29-1 | TGCAGCGTTGAAGGGGACAGGCTTCGCGAGCAGTACTTC | CSVEGDRLREQYF
. | . | TRBJ1-2 | TRBV7-2 | TGTGCCAGCAGCCCAGGCGGAGTAGGGAAGAACTATGGCTACACCTTC | CASSPGGVGKNYGYTF
. | TRBD1 | TRBJ1-5 | TRBV7-9 | TGTGCCAGCACTCCACGGGGGGCGACAGGGGATCAGCCCCAGCATTTT | CASTPRGATGDQPQHF
many | . | TRBJ2-3 | TRBV7-9 | TGTGCCAGCAGCTTAGCCTTCATGGATACGCAGTATTTT | CASSLAFMDTQYF
few | TRBD1 | TRBJ1-5 | TRBV4-1 | TGCGCCAGCAGCGACGGACAGGGATATCAGCCCCAGCATTTT | CASSDGQGYQPQHF
many | . | TRBJ1-1 | TRBV25-1 | TGTGCCAGCAGTAACGATCGCGGGGCGAACACTGAAGCTTTCTTT | CASSNDRGANTEAFF
few | TRBD2 | TRBJ2-3 | TRBV9 | TGTGCCAGCAGCGCCTCGGTAGGGAGCGGGGGGGCCGCAGATACGCAGTATTTT | CASSASVGSGGAADTQYF
few | . | TRBJ2-3 | TRBV7-2 | TGTGCCAGCAGCCAGACCTTTCCTACGCAGTATTTT | CASSQTFPTQYF
few | TRBD1 | TRBJ2-2 | TRBV9 | TGTGCCAGCAGCGTGACCGGGACAGGGTCCACCGGGGAGCTGTTTTTT | CASSVTGTGSTGELFF
. | . | TRBJ1-2 | TRBV21-1 | TGTGCCAGCAGCAGGGGACAGGGGGCCCCTAACTTAAATGGCTACACCTTC | CASSRGQGAPNLNGYTF
few | . | TRBJ2-3 | TRBV29-1 | TGCAGCGTTGAAGTTACTGGCACAGATACGCAGTATTTT | CSVEVTGTDTQYF
few | . | TRBJ1-6 | TRBV6-5 | TGTGCCAGCAGGGGAAACAGGGAGGCTAATTCACCCCTCCACTTT | CASRGNREANSPLHF
. | TRBD1 | TRBJ1-4 | TRBV7-2 | TGTGCCAGCAGCTTTGGACAGGCGGCTAGGGAAAAACTGTTTTTT | CASSFGQAAREKLFF
. | . | TRBJ1-1 | TRBV14 | TGTGCCAGCAGCCGAGGGCCAAACACTGAAGCTTTCTTT | CASSRGPNTEAFF
many | TRBD2 | TRBJ2-1 | TRBV5-1 | TGCGCCAGCAGCTTAATCGGACTAGCGGGGAATGAGCAGTTCTTC | CASSLIGLAGNEQFF
few | TRBD1 | TRBJ2-7 | TRBV7-2 | TGTGCCAGCAGCCTTAATATCGGACAGGTTTACGGGCAGTACTTC | CASSLNIGQVYGQYF
. | . | TRBJ2-3 | TRBV5-4 | TGTGCCAGCAGCCCTAGGGGGACCCCAAGGGGCACAGATACGCAGTATTTT | CASSPRGTPRGTDTQYF
. | . | TRBJ1-4 | TRBV29-1 | TGCAGCGCCTGCCGGGATCGTGGTGAAAAACTGTTTTTT | CSACRDRGEKLFF
. | TRBD2 | TRBJ2-3 | TRBV7-2 | TGTGCCAGCAGCCCCCAGGAAGCGGGGAGGGATACGCAGTATTTT | CASSPQEAGRDTQYF
few | TRBD2 | TRBJ2-1 | TRBV4-3 | TGCGCCAGCAGCCAGTATCGGGGGACTAGCGACGGCAATGAGCAGTTCTTC | CASSQYRGTSDGNEQFF
. | . | TRBJ2-1 | TRBV21-1 | TGTGCCACCACGAATCCCAGCCACAATGAGCAGTTCTTC | CATTNPSHNEQFF
few | TRBD1 | TRBJ1-5 | TRBV2 | TGTGCCAGCAGAGATGACAGGGAAGGACAGCCCCAGCATTTT | CASRDDREGQPQHF
few | . | TRBJ1-1 | TRBV9 | TGTGCCAGCAGCCTTCAGACGGCCAACACTGAAGCTTTCTTT | CASSLQTANTEAFF
. | TRBD1 | TRBJ1-6 | TRBV7-9 | TGTGCCAGCAGCACAGGACAGGGCGATAATTCACCCCTCCACTTT | CASSTGQGDNSPLHF
. | TRBD1 | TRBJ2-7 | TRBV14 | TGTGCCAGCAGCCCCTTTGGAGACAGGGAATACTACGAGCAGTACTTC | CASSPFGDREYYEQYF
few | TRBD1 | TRBJ2-7 | TRBV7-2 | TGTGCCAGCAGCCCCCAATCACCCGGGACAGGCTCCTACGAGCAGTACTTC | CASSPQSPGTGSYEQYF
. | TRBD1 | TRBJ1-6 | TRBV2 | TGTGCCAGCGGAAAGGGACAGGGAGACTCACCCCTCCACTTT | CASGKGQGDSPLHF
few | . | TRBJ1-2 | TRBV5-1 | TGCGCCAGCAGCCCGACCGACGCGTATGGCTACACCTTC | CASSPTDAYGYTF
few | . | TRBJ2-1 | TRBV6-5 | TGTGCCAGCAGTCGATACAATGAGCAGTTCTTC | CASSRYNEQFF
few | . | TRBJ1-5 | TRBV15 | TGTGCCACCAGCGGGGTTGGGGGCAATCAGCCCCAGCATTTT | CATSGVGGNQPQHF
few | TRBD1 | TRBJ2-7 | TRBV6-6 | TGTGCCAGCAGTAGGGGACAGGGGTACGAGCAGTACTTC | CASSRGQGYEQYF
. | . | TRBJ2-3 | TRBV4-1 | TGCGCCAGCAGCCAAGAGATAGGGGGGGGGTATAATACGCAGTATTTT | CASSQEIGGGYNTQYF
few | . | TRBJ2-7 | TRBV27 | TGTGCCAGCAGTTCCTCACTCGGAACGCAGTACTTC | CASSSSLGTQYF
. | . | TRBJ2-7 | TRBV6-6 | TGTGCCTACAGGGAAGCCTACGAGCAGTACTTC | CAYREAYEQYF
few | TRBD2 | TRBJ2-2 | TRBV11-2 | TGTGCCAGCAGCCCCCTAGCGGGGGCGTCTACCGGGGAGCTGTTTTTT | CASSPLAGASTGELFF
. | . | TRBJ2-7 | TRBV30 | TGTGCCTGGAGTGGAATGTACGAGCAGTACTTC | CAWSGMYEQYF
. | . | TRBJ2-5 | TRBV13 | TGTGCCAGCAGCTTCCTGGCCAAGGAGACCCAGTACTTC | CASSFLAKETQYF
. | . | TRBJ2-4 | TRBV7-2 | TGTGCCAGCAGCTTAGGAGGATCCAAAAACATTCAGTACTTC | CASSLGGSKNIQYF
few | TRBD2 | TRBJ2-5 | TRBV18 | TGTGCCAGTGGTCGTCGGGAGGATAAAGAGACCCAGTACTTC | CASGRREDKETQYF
. | . | TRBJ2-3 | TRBV9 | TGTGCCAGCAGCGTAGGGGCAGCGGGCACAGATACGCAGTATTTT | CASSVGAAGTDTQYF
. | . | TRBJ1-6 | TRBV28 | TGTGCCAGCAGTTTAGACGGAAATTCACCCCTCCACTTT | CASSLDGNSPLHF
few | . | TRBJ2-7 | TRBV6-5 | TGTGCCAGCAGTGCAGGCTATTACGAGCAGTACTTC | CASSAGYYEQYF
few | . | TRBJ1-2 | TRBV4-3 | TGCGCCAGCAGCCAAGACCCGGGGAACGTGAACTATGGCTACACCTTC | CASSQDPGNVNYGYTF
few | . | TRBJ2-7 | TRBV2 | TGTGCCAGCAGTGAGACACAGGGTTACGAGCAGTACTTC | CASSETQGYEQYF